The clone carrying this T cell receptor beta chain was picked up a small number of times. Its specificity is not known. This record comes from a study of T cells in Graves' hyperthyroidism and ophthalmopathy. CDR3 length equals 16 residues. From germline, CDR1 is GTSNPN and CDR2 SVGIG (reference sequence). The V and J ends lost 0 bases and 7 bases respectively, with 19 bases between them. Points from the study as a whole: Researchers found most expanded thyroid clonotypes above 0.001 in blood as well. Ophthalmopathy was identified by the model a median about 6.4 months ahead of onset.

The TCR beta CDR3 regions underwent amplification using RNA transcripts as the source. The primer set for the first-round RT-PCR of the TCR CDR3 was HTBI. TCRdb reprocessed the multiplex PCR reads via MiXCR and lists one record per CDR3 protein. The profile covers some 490,000 distinct CDR3 sequences, with under 25% appearing a single time and about half taken by the ten largest. The V and J genes are TRBV30 and TRBJ2-1; no firm D call. The sample was blood. The TCR sequence derives from a woman between 70 and 85 years old with Graves' ophthalmopathy. CDR3 coding DNA: TGTGCCTGGAGTGTTGTTGGGCAGGCCGTACCTAATGAGCAGTTCTTC. This codes for CAWSVVGQAVPNEQFF.